The 12 T cell receptor beta chains listed next were all sequenced from one sample in a study of T cells in Graves' hyperthyroidism and ophthalmopathy. Template material for amplifying TCR beta CDR3 regions consisted of RNA transcripts. Using the HTBI primer set, a first-round RT-PCR was run on the TCR CDR3. TCRdb analysed the multiplex PCR reads with MiXCR anew, one entry per CDR3 protein. The sample carries approximately 210,000 distinct CDR3 sequences, approximately 17% recorded once. Sequenced material: blood. Receptor source: a man in his forties or fifties with Graves' hyperthyroidism.

This clonotype was recorded many times. This chain joins TRBV24-1 and TRBJ2-2; 8 bases are shared with TRBD1. The germline V gene encodes CDR1 KGHDR and CDR2 SFDVKD. Losses at the gene ends were 2 bases for V and 1 base for J; bases not matched to a gene: 5. This CDR3 comprises 17 residues. The CDR3 loop is CATSDSGGQGNTGELFF. CDR3 sequence (DNA): TGTGCCACCAGTGATTCAGGTGGACAGGGGAACACCGGGGAGCTGTTTTTT.

The chain links TRBV12-3 or TRBV12-4 to TRBJ2-4, with D perhaps matching TRBD2 (6 bases). V lost 6 bases and J 9 bases, leaving 18 bases between the germline ends. The CDR3 totals 14 residues. Here the CDR3 reads CASSLLGGQGIQYF. The CDR3 nucleotides read TGTGCCAGCAGCCTTCTCGGGGGTCAAGGCATTCAGTACTTC.

The rearrangement joins TRBV7-8 to TRBJ2-7, with D perhaps given as TRBD1 or TRBD2 (6 bases each). Germline V gene sequence: CDR1 SGHVS, CDR2 FQNEAQ. This CDR3 region has 12 residues. V was cut by 5 bases and J by 4 bases, with 9 bases left in between. CDR3 bases: TGTGCCAGCAGCGAAGGGGGGTACGAGCAGTACTTC. Its translation is CASSEGGYEQYF.

V and J are TRBV19 and TRBJ2-1; D gene uncertain. The germline CDR1 and CDR2 sequences are LNHDA and SQIVND (reference sequence). This CDR3 has 15 residues. Trimming shortened V by 3 bases and J by 3 bases, and 12 bases separated the two germline ends. The CDR3: CASSMIFTYYNEQFF. CDR3 DNA sequence: TGTGCCAGTAGTATGATTTTTACTTACTACAATGAGCAGTTCTTC. Full variable domain (rest looked up from reference TRBV19 and TRBJ2-1): DGGITQSPKYLFRKEGQNVTLSCEQNLNHDAMYWYRQDPGQGLRLIYYSQIVNDFQKGDIAEGYSVSREKKESFPLTVTSAQKNPTAFYLCASSMIFTYYNEQFFGPGTRLTVL.

This clonotype was recorded many times. The gene calls are TRBV3-1 and TRBJ1-2; D is possibly TRBD1 (5 bases). Germline assignment: CDR1 LGHDT and CDR2 YNNKEL (reference sequence). This CDR3 is 16 amino acids long. Trimming removed 6 bases from V and 4 bases from J, with 21 bases in between. CDR3 in amino acids: CASRPFSGATVYGYTF. CDR3 coding DNA: TGTGCCAGCAGGCCATTTTCCGGGGCCACCGTCTATGGCTACACCTTC. The full variable domain, in which reference TRBV3-1 and TRBJ1-2 provide the parts outside the CDR3, is DTAVSQTPKYLVTQMGNDKSIKCEQNLGHDTMYWYKQDSKKFLKIMFSYNNKELIINETVPNRFSPKSPDKAHLNLHINSLELGDSAVYFCASRPFSGATVYGYTFGSGTRLTVV.

J is TRBJ2-5 and V is TRBV9; D unclear. Germline V gene data show CDR1 as SGDLS and CDR2 as YYNGEE. The CDR3 is made up of 13 amino acids. Trimming cost V 0 bases and J 5 bases, with 8 bases left between them. CDR3: CASSVAVWETQYF. Written as DNA, the CDR3 is TGTGCCAGCAGCGTAGCTGTTTGGGAGACCCAGTACTTC.

This clonotype has at least ten counts. The chain carries TRBV6-6 and TRBJ2-5, with D possibly being TRBD1 (8 bases). V was cut by 0 bases and J by 4 bases, with 12 bases left in between. Germline assignment: CDR1 MNHNY and CDR2 SVGAGI (reference sequence). This CDR3 is built from 15 residues. CDR3 region: CASSYSNRGGETQYF. The CDR3 region has the DNA TGTGCCAGCAGTTACTCGAACAGGGGGGGAGAGACCCAGTACTTC.

The chain couples TRBV3-1 to TRBJ2-1; 12 nucleotides match TRBD2. Trimming took 2 bases from V and 13 from J; bases not matched to a gene: 6. Germline V gene lookup returns CDR1 LGHDT and CDR2 YNNKEL (reference sequence). The CDR3 consists of 14 residues. In DNA, the CDR3 is TGTGCCAGCAGCCAACTGACTAGCGGGAGTTCCCAGTTCTTC. Residues: CASSQLTSGSSQFF.

In regard to this clonotype: It may be a read error: a sequence one base away is much more abundant. The V call is TRBV18, the J call TRBJ1-3; D remains ambiguous. Germline CDR1 reads KGHSH; CDR2 reads LQKENI. CDR3 length: 14 amino acids. CDR3 sequence: CASSPNSPGNNIYF. CDR3 in DNA: TGTGCCAGCTCACCGAACTCTCCTGGAAACAACATATATTTT.

This clonotype showed up many times. The rearrangement uses TRBV2 and TRBJ1-6; D gene uncertain. CDR1 and CDR2 (germline): SNHLY, FYNNEI. The CDR3 has 14 amino acids. Trimming cost V 3 bases and J 10 bases, with 13 bases left between them. The CDR3 DNA reads as TGTGCCAGCAGTGAGGTTAAGAGGAACTCACCCCTCCACTTT. Encoded protein: CASSEVKRNSPLHF.

V usage is TRBV6-5 and J usage is TRBJ2-3; no reliable D call. The germline V and J ends were trimmed by 2 bases and 5 bases, with 11 bases remaining between them. The CDR3 extends over 14 amino acids. Looked up from germline, CDR1 is MNHEY and CDR2 is SVGAGI. This chain's CDR3 is CASSYGGEIDTQYF. Here the CDR3 DNA reads TGTGCCAGCAGTTACGGTGGGGAAATAGATACGCAGTATTTT.

The genes are TRBV18 and TRBJ2-1, with TRBD1 matching 10 bases. The CDR3 is 15 residues long. Germline trimming cut 3 bases from V and 3 bases from J; bases unmatched to any gene: 2. Per germline, CDR1 KGHSH and CDR2 LQKENI. The CDR3: CASSPGTGVYNEQFF. CDR3 DNA: TGTGCCAGCTCACCCGGGACAGGGGTCTACAATGAGCAGTTCTTC.